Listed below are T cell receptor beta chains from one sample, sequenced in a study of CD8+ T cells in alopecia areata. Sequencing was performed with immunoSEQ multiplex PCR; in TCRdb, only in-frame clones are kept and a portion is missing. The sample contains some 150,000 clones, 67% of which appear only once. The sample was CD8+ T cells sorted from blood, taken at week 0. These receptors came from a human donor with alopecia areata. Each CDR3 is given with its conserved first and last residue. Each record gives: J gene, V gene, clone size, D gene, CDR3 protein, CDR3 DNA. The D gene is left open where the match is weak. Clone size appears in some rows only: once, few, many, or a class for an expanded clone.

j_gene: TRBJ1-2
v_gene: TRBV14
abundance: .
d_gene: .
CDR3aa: CASSQGGPGYTF
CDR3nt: TGTGCCAGCAGCCAAGGGGGGCCTGGCTACACCTTC

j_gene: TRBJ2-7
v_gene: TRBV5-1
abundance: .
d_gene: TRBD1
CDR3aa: CASSPRTGGSEQYF
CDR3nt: TGCGCCAGCAGCCCAAGGACAGGGGGCTCCGAGCAGTACTTC

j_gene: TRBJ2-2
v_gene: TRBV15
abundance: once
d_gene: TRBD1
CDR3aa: CATSRDRASNTGELFF
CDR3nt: TGTGCCACCAGCAGGGACAGGGCTTCGAACACCGGGGAGCTGTTTTTT

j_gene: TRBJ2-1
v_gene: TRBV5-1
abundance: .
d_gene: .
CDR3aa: CASSLAGSSWSYNEQFF
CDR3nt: TGCGCCAGCAGCTTGGCCGGCTCGTCGTGGTCCTACAATGAGCAGTTCTTC

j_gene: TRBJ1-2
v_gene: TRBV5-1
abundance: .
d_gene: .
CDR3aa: CASSLGQAVNYGYTF
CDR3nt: TGCGCCAGCAGCTTGGGACAGGCCGTTAACTATGGCTACACCTTC

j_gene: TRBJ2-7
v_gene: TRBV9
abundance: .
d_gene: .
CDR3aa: CASRGTSYEQYF
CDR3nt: TGTGCCAGCAGAGGGACATCCTACGAGCAGTACTTC

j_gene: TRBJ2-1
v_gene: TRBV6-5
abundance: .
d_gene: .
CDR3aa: CASSYDQTYNEQFF
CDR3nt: TGTGCCAGCAGTTACGACCAAACCTACAATGAGCAGTTCTTC

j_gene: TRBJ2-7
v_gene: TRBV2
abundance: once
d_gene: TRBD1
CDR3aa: CASIGGPYEQYF
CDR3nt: TGTGCCAGCATAGGGGGCCCCTACGAGCAGTACTTC

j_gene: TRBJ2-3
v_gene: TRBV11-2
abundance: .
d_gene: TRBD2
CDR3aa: CASSFLAGGLTDTQYF
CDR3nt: TGTGCCAGCAGCTTCTTAGCGGGGGGACTCACAGATACGCAGTATTTT

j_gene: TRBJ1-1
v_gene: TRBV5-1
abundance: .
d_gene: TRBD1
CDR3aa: CASSFFTDRGDTEAFF
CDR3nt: TGCGCCAGCAGCTTCTTTACAGACAGGGGGGACACTGAAGCTTTCTTT

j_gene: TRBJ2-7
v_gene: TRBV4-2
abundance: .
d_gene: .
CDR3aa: CASSQETGSSYEQYF
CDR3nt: TGTGCCAGCAGCCAAGAGACAGGTAGCTCCTACGAGCAGTACTTC